The clone carrying this T cell receptor beta chain has ten or more counts. Its antigen is not known. This entry comes from a study of T-cell memory formation after mild COVID-19. Across the whole study: TCR clusters were mostly confined to one donor each.

The authors produced TCR alpha and TCR beta cDNA libraries with sample barcodes and UMIs by 5'RACE using constant-segment primers. One entry per CDR3 protein results from TCRdb running MiXCR on the 5' RACE reads. The sample carries 350,000 to 500,000 distinct CDR3 sequences, 20% to 30% recorded once. The CDR3 contains 15 residues. The germline V gene has CDR1 SGHTA and CDR2 FQGNSA. V shed 2 bases and J shed 7 bases, with 15 bases lying between them. Study-level results: In pre-infection memory, a portion of responding clones appeared, which suggested that cross-reactive memory joined.

This TCR derives from an adult woman who had mild COVID-19 (a few samples of this study predate the infection). Cell type and time point are not known. Sequencing was done on a sample of PBMCs or a T cell subset sorted from them (not recorded which). The rearrangement joins TRBV7-2 to TRBJ2-1; D is unclear. CDR3 nucleotide sequence: TGTGCCAGCAGCTTAATGAATCCGGGTCGGAATGAGCAGTTCTTC. Translation: CASSLMNPGRNEQFF. The full variable domain, rest sourced from reference TRBV7-2 and TRBJ2-1, is GAGVSQSPSNKVTEKGKDVELRCDPISGHTALYWYRQSLGQGLEFLIYFQGNSAPDKSGLPSDRFSAERTGGSVSTLTIQRTQQEDSAVYLCASSLMNPGRNEQFFGPGTRLTVL.